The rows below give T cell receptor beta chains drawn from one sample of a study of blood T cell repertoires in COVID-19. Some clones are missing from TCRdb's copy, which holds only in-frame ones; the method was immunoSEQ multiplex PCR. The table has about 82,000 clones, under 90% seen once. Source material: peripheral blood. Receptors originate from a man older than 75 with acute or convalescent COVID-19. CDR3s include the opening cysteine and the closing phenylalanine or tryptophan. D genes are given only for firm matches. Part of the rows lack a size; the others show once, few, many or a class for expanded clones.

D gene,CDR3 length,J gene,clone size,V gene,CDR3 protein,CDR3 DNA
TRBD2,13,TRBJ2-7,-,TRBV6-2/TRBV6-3,CASSFLAGHEQYF,TGTGCCAGCAGTTTCCTAGCGGGACACGAGCAGTACTTC
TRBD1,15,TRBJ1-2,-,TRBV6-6,CASSHRQGYNYGYTF,TGTGCCAGCAGTCACAGACAGGGGTATAACTATGGCTACACCTTC
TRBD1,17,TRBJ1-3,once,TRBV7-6,CASSLAGTENSGNTIYF,TGTGCCAGCAGCTTAGCTGGGACAGAAAACTCTGGAAACACCATATATTTT
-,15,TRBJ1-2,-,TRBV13,CASSLITDPNYGYTF,TGTGCCAGCAGCTTAATAACAGACCCTAACTATGGCTACACCTTC
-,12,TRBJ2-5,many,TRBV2,CASGQLQETQYF,TGTGCCAGCGGACAGTTACAAGAGACCCAGTACTTC
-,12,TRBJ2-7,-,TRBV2,CASKNSGYEQYF,TGTGCCAGCAAAAACAGCGGTTACGAGCAGTACTTC
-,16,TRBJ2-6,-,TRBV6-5,CASSYYRGAGANVLTF,TGCGCCAGCAGTTATTATCGGGGAGCTGGGGCCAACGTCCTGACTTTC
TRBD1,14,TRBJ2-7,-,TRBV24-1,CATSERDRHDEQYF,TGTGCCACCAGTGAGCGGGACAGGCACGACGAGCAGTACTTC
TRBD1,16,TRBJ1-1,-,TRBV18,CASSPQGQGMGTEAFF,TGTGCCAGCTCACCACAAGGACAGGGAATGGGGACTGAAGCTTTCTTT
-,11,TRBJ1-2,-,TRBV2,CASSELVQAIF,TGTGCCAGCAGTGAACTCGTACAGGCGATCTTC
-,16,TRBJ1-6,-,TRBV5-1,CASSLVATVAGSPLHF,TGCGCCAGCAGCTTGGTTGCGACCGTTGCAGGGTCACCCCTCCACTTT
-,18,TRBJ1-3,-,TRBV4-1,CASSQEGWRGSSGNTIYF,TGCGCCAGCAGCCAAGAGGGGTGGAGGGGCTCCTCTGGAAACACCATATATTTT
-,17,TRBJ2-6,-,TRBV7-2,CASSFRFTLSGANVLTF,TGTGCCAGCAGTTTCAGGTTCACCCTCTCTGGGGCCAACGTCCTGACTTTC
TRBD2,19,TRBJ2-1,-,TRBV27,CASSLRGSGVTKGYNEQFF,TGTGCCAGCAGTTTAAGGGGTAGCGGGGTCACAAAGGGCTACAATGAGCAGTTCTTC
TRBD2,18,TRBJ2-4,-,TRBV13,CASSYRTSGNPAKNIQYF,TGTGCCAGCAGCTATCGGACTAGCGGGAATCCTGCCAAAAACATTCAGTACTTC
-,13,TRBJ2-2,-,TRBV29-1,CSVKGVATGELFF,TGCAGCGTCAAAGGGGTAGCCACCGGGGAGCTGTTTTTT